This T cell receptor (beta chain) was sequenced in a study of blood T cell repertoires in COVID-19. Study-level information: The United States, Italy and Spain supplied acute and convalescent COVID-19 samples.

This clone was recorded once. Source study methods: From reference gene primer amplification, estimates of nucleated cell counts were derived. The method was immunoSEQ multiplex PCR; TCRdb's version includes in-frame clones alone and lacks a portion of them. V, J and clone size are those of that table, while D and trimming were read from the DNA. The sample lists over 350,000 clones, about nine tenths seen once, with 1.4% in the top ten. The CDR3 is 14 residues long. This clonotype was sampled from a woman in her 30s with active or convalescent COVID-19. This sequence joins TRBV21-1 and TRBJ1-3; the table's D call, TRBD1, was not checked against the DNA. TRBV21-1 is labeled a pseudogene. Sequenced: peripheral blood. CDR3 nucleotides: TGTGCCAGCAGCTCCCCGGGACAGGGAAACACCATATATTTT. It codes for CASSSPGQGNTIYF.